The following is a TCR beta chain sequence with its context. Its cognate antigen is unknown. The data were taken from a study of T cell responses to AZD1222 COVID-19 vaccine. Findings and limits, study-wide: Recipients of AZD1222 seropositive at baseline numbered only 5 to 7. Targets within unmutated variant regions were reportedly found for nearly half of spike-specific TCRs. The span of vaccine-associated CD4 TCRs extended across spike, with dominance at 160-218 and 743-854. The repertoires were collected only after the peak T cell response.

Measured with immunoSEQ multiplex PCR; TCRdb has only the in-frame clones, and not every one. The sample records about 150,000 clones, 94% being singletons. Sample: peripheral blood, taken on day 0 of AZD1222 vaccination. This receptor was taken from an adult in good health.

The CDR3 nucleotides are TGTGCCAGCAGCTTAGCGGGGTCTAGCGGGAGGGGTTATGAGCAGTTCTTC. It yields the protein CASSLAGSSGRGYEQFF. The J gene is TRBJ2-1, the V gene TRBV7-2, with 12 positions matching TRBD2. Germline V gives CDR1 SGHTA, CDR2 FQGNSA. With V trimmed by 0 bases and J by 8 bases, 8 bases remained unmatched. This CDR3 spans 17 amino acids.